One and the same sample provided the 8 T cell receptor beta chains below, sequenced in a study of shared clonotypes between healthy human individuals. Method: immunoSEQ multiplex PCR; TCRdb's copy keeps in-frame clones and lacks some. Here the sample spans 450,000 to 700,000 clones, 95% being singletons. Selected positively for CCR7 and CD45RO-negative, naive CD8 cells excluded terminally differentiated effector memory CD45RA+ cells. The sample taken for sequencing was naive CD8+ T cells sorted from blood. The receptor source for this set is a woman younger than 45 in good health.

V usage is TRBV27 and J usage is TRBJ2-7; tentative D call: TRBD2 (6 bases). V was shortened by 6 bases and J by 4 bases, with 13 bases between the two germline ends. This CDR3 has 13 residues. Germline V gene lookup returns CDR1 MNHEY and CDR2 SMNVEV (reference sequence). CDR3 region: CASRSGTGYEQYF. The CDR3, as DNA: TGTGCCAGCAGATCCGGGACTGGGTACGAGCAGTACTTC.

This clone has just one count. The J gene is TRBJ2-3, the V gene TRBV9, with 11 bases fitting TRBD1. The germline V gene encodes CDR1 SGDLS and CDR2 YYNGEE. Trimming at V came to 4 bases and at J to 3 bases, leaving 7 bases not matched to a gene. This CDR3 contains 16 residues. CDR3 amino acids: CASSPMDRGPTDTQYF. The DNA for the CDR3 is TGTGCCAGCAGCCCAATGGACAGGGGGCCGACAGATACGCAGTATTTT.

This clone occurred once. The V and J genes are TRBV28 and TRBJ2-7; weak D call: TRBD1 (6 bases). The V end was cut by 1 base, the J end by 2 bases, with 12 bases between. Germline-derived CDR1 and CDR2 are MDHEN and SYDVKM. This CDR3 spans 15 amino acids. CDR3 residues: CASSLFAGQTYEQYF. For the CDR3, the DNA is TGTGCCAGCAGTTTATTCGCAGGACAGACCTACGAGCAGTACTTC.

This chain connects TRBV5-1 to TRBJ1-1; D possibly corresponds to TRBD1 (5 bases). This CDR3 is built from 15 residues. The V gene lost 5 bases and the J gene lost 1 base, with 15 bases spanning the gap. Per the germline V gene, CDR1 is SGHRS and CDR2 is YFSETQ. CDR3 region: CASSPSRAGNTEAFF. The CDR3, as DNA: TGCGCCAGCAGTCCGTCCAGGGCGGGGAACACTGAAGCTTTCTTT.

CDR3 nucleotides: TGTGCCAGCAGTTTCCCGGGACAGGGAAGGAATGAGCAGTTCTTC. Protein sequence: CASSFPGQGRNEQFF. The rearrangement joins TRBV28 to TRBJ2-1; 9 bases agree with TRBD1. The CDR3 runs 15 residues. CDR1 is MDHEN, CDR2 SYDVKM, per germline. Unmatched junction bases numbered 7, after V lost 3 bases and J lost 7 bases. Based on the CDR3 plus reference TRBV28 and TRBJ2-1, the full variable domain is DVKVTQSSRYLVKRTGEKVFLECVQDMDHENMFWYRQDPGLGLRLIYFSYDVKMKEKGDIPEGYSVSREKKERFSLILESASTNQTSMYLCASSFPGQGRNEQFFGPGTRLTVL.

The chain uses TRBV5-4 and TRBJ2-5; D is tentatively TRBD1 or TRBD2 (5 bases each). The DNA matches TRBJ2-7 better at its end, which makes the J call doubtful. This CDR3 contains 14 residues. From germline, CDR1 is SGHNT and CDR2 YYREEE (reference sequence). The CDR3 DNA follows: TGTGCCAGCAGCCCGTGGGACGGCCCCTACGAGCAGTACTTC. Translated: CASSPWDGPYEQYF.

As regards this clone: Other nucleotide sequences from this sample produce the same CDR3. The genes are TRBV27 and TRBJ2-5; unclear D gene. Trimming removed 6 bases at V and 2 bases at J, with 4 bases between. Germline CDR1 reads MNHEY; CDR2 reads SMNVEV (reference sequence). This CDR3 is built from 11 residues. CDR3 in DNA: TGTGCCAGCAGGTATCAAGAGACCCAGTACTTC. Encoded protein: CASRYQETQYF.

This clone was seen a single time. V usage is TRBV5-4 and J usage is TRBJ2-6, with a possible D match to TRBD1 (5 bases). The V gene's germline CDR1 is SGHNT and CDR2 YYREEE (reference sequence). V was trimmed by 4 bases and J by 0 bases, leaving 17 bases between them. The CDR3 length is 18 residues. CDR3 sequence reads: CASSLTLNRGSGANVLTF. The CDR3, as DNA: TGTGCCAGCAGCCTTACACTTAATAGGGGCTCTGGGGCCAACGTCCTGACTTTC.